This TCR beta chain is drawn from a study of shared clonotypes between healthy human individuals. Study summary: The people who gave samples were a couple of women and three men aged 18 to 49. Study-level findings and limits: On the whole, naive subsets had larger estimated richness than memory subsets had. The naive CD4 repertoires of several donors were compared, and roughly 5% of clonotypes were shared.

On this clone itself: Its antigen is currently unknown.

Original processing notes: Junction-only immunoSEQ data arrived without quality scores, meaning filtering differed. This table comes from immunoSEQ multiplex PCR, and its TCRdb copy is limited to in-frame clones, with some not included. The V and J calls and clone size were taken over from that table, and D and trimming were inferred from the DNA. The sample yields around 2.1 million clones, about 93% seen once. The length of the CDR3 is 13 residues. V was pared by 2 bases and J by 6 bases, with 12 bases between. Germline V gene sequence: CDR1 SGDLS, CDR2 YYNGEE. CD45RO-negative CD8 cells positively selected for CCR7 made up the naive population, which excluded terminally differentiated effector memory CD45RA+ cells.

The sequence came from a man aged 18 to 30 in good health. Some clones in this sample may be carry-over from other donors' samples. The material sequenced was naive CD8+ T cells from PBMCs. V gene TRBV9 combines with J gene TRBJ2-7, with unresolved D. The CDR3 bases are TGTGCCAGCAGCGTCCGCCTGGGTGGCGAGCAGTACTTC. Protein: CASSVRLGGEQYF.